This TCR beta chain emerged from a study of Ad26.COV2.S vaccination and SARS-CoV-2 variants (dated by TCRdb to the early 2020s). With respect to the entire study: Vaccine-arm donors came from COV1001, a multicentre, randomized, double-blind, placebo-controlled phase I-IIa trial of Ad26.COV2.S in healthy adults. Throughout the experiments and outcome assessment, investigators stayed blinded to trial group allocation. Trial participants were randomized into five groups of five, in which low-dose or high-dose Ad26.COV2.S was given once or twice, or placebo was given on both occasions. Ad26.COV2.S was given intramuscularly at 5x10^10 or 1x10^11 viral particles, as a single shot or as two shots 56 days apart. The specificity and breadth of SARS-CoV-2-reactive T cell receptors after Ad26.COV2.S vaccination were assessed by TCRbeta repertoire sequencing. The TCR-sequenced set comprised approximately 32 samples: approximately 20 Ad26.COV2.S vaccine recipients, 5 placebo recipients and 8 SARS-CoV-2 convalescent individuals.

TCRbeta CDR3 regions were sequenced with the immunoSEQ Assay. After extraction, genomic DNA underwent amplification by bias-controlled multiplex PCR, followed by high-throughput sequencing. The authors' pipeline ran thus. Collapsing and filtering of sequences were performed to quantify the absolute abundance of each unique TCRbeta CDR3 region. Usable DNA was measured by amplifying reference genes present in all nucleated cells, and TCRbeta template counts were normalized to that usable DNA to estimate T cell fraction. Repertoire TCRs were annotated as SARS-CoV-2-specific when V gene, CDR3 amino acid sequence and J gene were exactly matched to a known reactive TCR set. The reference SARS-CoV-2 TCR set was derived from MIRA and filtered for enrichment in COVID-19-positive ImmuneCODE repertoires, a step that removed public or cross-reactive TCRs. Drawing on the MIRA antigens, annotated TCRs were analysed further at the level of specific ORF or position within ORF. Breadth was defined as annotated unique rearrangements over total unique productive rearrangements; depth was the summed frequency of those rearrangements. Two-sided Wilcoxon rank-sum tests were used to compare TCR breadth between groups. TCRdb holds this immuneACCESS table with in-frame rearrangements only. Some clones are missing; in checked studies, unresolved V genes explain under half, and the rest has no known cause. The V and J calls and the clone size are those of that table, but D and trimming were determined from the DNA. The sample has around 370,000 clones on record, about 85% of them singletons. The top ten clonotypes cover 3% to 4% of the sample.

The germline V gene supplies CDR1 MNHEY and CDR2 SVGAGI. The junction shows trimming of 6 bases on V and 4 bases on J, plus 10 bases between the germline ends. CDR3 length: 13 amino acids, cysteine to phenylalanine. The CDR3 DNA has 39 bases and is translated from base 1. The sample's treatment or condition, from its label and the paper: some 19 received Ad26.COV2.S at low or high dose, single or two shots; roughly 5 received placebo; per-sample allocation not given. For vaccine and placebo recipients, repertoires were sequenced using samples collected on day 63 after the first injection. Cohort 1b enrolled 20 to 30 adults aged 18-55 years at a single site in Boston, USA, between 29 July and 7 August 2020. Ad26.COV2.S consisted of a replication-incompetent adenovirus type 26 vector by which a prefusion-stabilized SARS-CoV-2 spike protein from the original Wuhan strain was expressed. What the work shows at the level of the full study, not this receptor alone: It was noted by the authors that total T cell responses may have been underestimated by the TCR breadth and depth analyses. Higher spike-specific TCR breadth was observed in Ad26.COV2.S recipients than in placebo recipients (P = 0.0014). Vaccine and placebo recipients had similar non-spike TCR breadth, a finding consistent with the vaccine containing only spike. After vaccination, spike-specific CD8+ and CD4+ T cell responses were reported to show substantial breadth. The study was not powered to compare responses between vaccine doses or regimens.

This clone was seen once. This receptor's antigen is unknown. Within one base of it there is no much larger clone, and no base qualities were kept. The specimen comprised peripheral blood, sampled in a trial of Ad26.COV2.S vaccine versus placebo. The sequence links TRBV6-5 to TRBJ1-5; no D gene call is confident. This sequence originates from a person aged 18-60 years who received the Ad26.COV2.S COVID-19 vaccine or a placebo. At the DNA level, the sequence is TGTGCCAGCAGAGCAGAAAAAAATCAGCCCCAGCATTTT. Its translation reads: CASRAEKNQPQHF.